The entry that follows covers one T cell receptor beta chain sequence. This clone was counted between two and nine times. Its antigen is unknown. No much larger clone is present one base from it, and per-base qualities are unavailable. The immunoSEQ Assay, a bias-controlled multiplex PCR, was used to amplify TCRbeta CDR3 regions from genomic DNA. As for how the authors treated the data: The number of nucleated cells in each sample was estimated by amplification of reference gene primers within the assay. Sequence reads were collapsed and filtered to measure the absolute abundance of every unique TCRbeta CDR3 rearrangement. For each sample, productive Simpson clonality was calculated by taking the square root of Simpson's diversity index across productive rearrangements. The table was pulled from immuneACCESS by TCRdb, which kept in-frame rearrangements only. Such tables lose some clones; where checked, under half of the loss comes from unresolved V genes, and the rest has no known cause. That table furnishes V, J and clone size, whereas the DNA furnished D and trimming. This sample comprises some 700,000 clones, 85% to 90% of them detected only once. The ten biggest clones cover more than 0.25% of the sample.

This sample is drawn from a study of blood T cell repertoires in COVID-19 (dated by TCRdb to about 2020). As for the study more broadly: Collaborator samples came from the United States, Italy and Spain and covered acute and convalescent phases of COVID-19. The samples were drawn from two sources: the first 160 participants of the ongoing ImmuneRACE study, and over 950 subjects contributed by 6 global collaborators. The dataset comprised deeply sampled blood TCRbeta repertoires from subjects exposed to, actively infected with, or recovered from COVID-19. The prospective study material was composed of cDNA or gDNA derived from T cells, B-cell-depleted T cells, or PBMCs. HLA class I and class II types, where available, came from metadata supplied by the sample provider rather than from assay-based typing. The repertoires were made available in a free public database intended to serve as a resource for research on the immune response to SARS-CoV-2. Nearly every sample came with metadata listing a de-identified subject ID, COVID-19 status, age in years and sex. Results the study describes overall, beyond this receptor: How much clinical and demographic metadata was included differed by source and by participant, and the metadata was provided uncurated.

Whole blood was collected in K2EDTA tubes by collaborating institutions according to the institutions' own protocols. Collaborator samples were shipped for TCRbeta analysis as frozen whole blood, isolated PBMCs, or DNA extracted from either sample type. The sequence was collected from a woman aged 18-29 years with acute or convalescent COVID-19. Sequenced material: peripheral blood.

The CDR3 corresponds to CASSLVAGDVRDPPYEQYF. The nucleotides read TGTGCCAGCAGCTTGGTCGCGGGGGACGTTCGCGACCCTCCCTACGAGCAGTACTTC. This chain joins TRBV5-6 to TRBJ2-7; 7 central bases correspond to TRBD2. The CDR1 and CDR2 encoded by the germline V gene are SGHDT and YYEEEE. Trimming takes 0 bases off V and 2 bases off J; junction bases not matched to a gene: 17. The CDR3, from cysteine to phenylalanine, totals 19 residues. Only CDR3 DNA is held: 57 bases, read in frame from base 1. The reference TRBV5-6 and TRBJ2-7 proteins fill in what lies around the CDR3, so the full variable domain reads DAGVTQSPTHLIKTRGQQVTLRCSPKSGHDTVSWYQQALGQGPQFIFQYYEEEERQRGNFPDRFSGHQFPNYSSELNVNALLLGDSALYLCASSLVAGDVRDPPYEQYFGPGTRLTVT.